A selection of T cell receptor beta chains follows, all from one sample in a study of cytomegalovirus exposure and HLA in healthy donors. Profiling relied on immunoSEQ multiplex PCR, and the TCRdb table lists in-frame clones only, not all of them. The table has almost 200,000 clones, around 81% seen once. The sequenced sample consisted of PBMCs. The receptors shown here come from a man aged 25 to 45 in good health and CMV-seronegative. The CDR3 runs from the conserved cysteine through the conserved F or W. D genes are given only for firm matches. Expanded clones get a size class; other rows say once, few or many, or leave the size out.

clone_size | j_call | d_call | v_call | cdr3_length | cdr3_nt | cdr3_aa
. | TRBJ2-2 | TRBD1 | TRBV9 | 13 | TGTGCCAGCGGGACAGCGAACACCGGGGAGCTGTTTTTT | CASGTANTGELFF
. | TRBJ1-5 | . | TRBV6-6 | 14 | TGTGCCAGCAGTTACATAGTAAGCAATCAGCCCCAGCATTTT | CASSYIVSNQPQHF
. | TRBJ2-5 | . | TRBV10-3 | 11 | TGTGCCACCCGCAACGGGGAGACCCAGTACTTC | CATRNGETQYF
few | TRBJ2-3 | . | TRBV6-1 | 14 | TGTGCCAGCGACTATACAGGGCCCACAGATACGCAGTATTTT | CASDYTGPTDTQYF
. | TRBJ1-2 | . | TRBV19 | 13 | TGTGCCAGTAGTACGGGAGGTAACTATGGCTACACCTTC | CASSTGGNYGYTF
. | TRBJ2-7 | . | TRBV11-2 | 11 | TGTGCCAGCGGGCAGTCCTACGAGCAGTACTTC | CASGQSYEQYF
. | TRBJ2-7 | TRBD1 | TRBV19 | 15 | TGTGCCAGTAGGTATACCGGGACAGCCACCTACGAGCAGTACTTC | CASRYTGTATYEQYF
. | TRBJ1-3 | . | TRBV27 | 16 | TGTGCCAGCAGTTTTGGGGCGGGACTGTCTGGAAACACCATATATTTT | CASSFGAGLSGNTIYF
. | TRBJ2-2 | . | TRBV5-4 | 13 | TGTGCCAGCAGCTTGGGACGGAGCGGGGAGCTGTTTTTT | CASSLGRSGELFF
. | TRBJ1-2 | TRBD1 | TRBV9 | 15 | TGTGCCAGCAGCCCCGGACAGGGAGGGGCGTTTGGCTACACCTTC | CASSPGQGGAFGYTF
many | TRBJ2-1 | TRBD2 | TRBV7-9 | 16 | TGTGCCAGCAGCCCGCCGGGCACGCGGGAGGGAGATGAGCAGTTCTTC | CASSPPGTREGDEQFF
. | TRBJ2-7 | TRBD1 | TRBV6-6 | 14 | TGTGCCAGCAGTTTACAGGGGATAGGCTACGAGCAGTACTTC | CASSLQGIGYEQYF
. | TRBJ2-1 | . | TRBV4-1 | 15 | TGCGCCAGCAGCCAAGACAGGGGAGCGTACAATGAGCAGTTCTTC | CASSQDRGAYNEQFF
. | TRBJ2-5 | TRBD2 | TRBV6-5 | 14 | TGTGCCACCAGCGGTACTAGCGTGTGGGAGACCCAGTACTTC | CATSGTSVWETQYF
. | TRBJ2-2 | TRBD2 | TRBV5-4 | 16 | TGTGCCAGCAGCTTCCGACTAGCGGGAGGTTTCGGGGAGCTGTTTTTT | CASSFRLAGGFGELFF
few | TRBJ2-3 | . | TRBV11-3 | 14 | TGTGCCAGCAGCTCACCGCGCAGCGCAGATACGCAGTATTTT | CASSSPRSADTQYF
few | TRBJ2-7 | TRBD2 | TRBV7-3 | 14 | TGTGCCAGCAGCTTGACTAGCGGGCCCTACGAGCAGTACTTC | CASSLTSGPYEQYF
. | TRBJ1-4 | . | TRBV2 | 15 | TGTGCCAGCACCCCCGATAGGCAGGGTGCTGAAAAACTGTTTTTT | CASTPDRQGAEKLFF
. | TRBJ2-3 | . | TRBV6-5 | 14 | TGTGCCAGCACCGGCGAGACAGGCACAGATACGCAGTATTTT | CASTGETGTDTQYF
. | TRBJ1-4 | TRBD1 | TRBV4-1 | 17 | TGCGCCAGCAGCCAAGACTCCAGGGGGTCCTTTGGTGAAAAACTGTTTTTT | CASSQDSRGSFGEKLFF
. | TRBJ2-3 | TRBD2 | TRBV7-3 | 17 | TGTGCCAGCAGCTTAAGGGGACTAGCGGGAGGCATTGATACGCAGTATTTT | CASSLRGLAGGIDTQYF
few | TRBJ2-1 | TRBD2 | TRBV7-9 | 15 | TGTGCCAGCAGCCGTAGCGGGAGGGCCTATATTGAGCAGTTCTTC | CASSRSGRAYIEQFF
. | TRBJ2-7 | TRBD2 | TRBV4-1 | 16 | TGCGCCAGCAGCCAAGATATGGGCGGGAGGGCCTACGAGCAGTACTTC | CASSQDMGGRAYEQYF
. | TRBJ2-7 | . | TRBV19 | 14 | TGTGCCAGTAGCCTCCGGGACAACATTTACGAGCAGTACTTC | CASSLRDNIYEQYF
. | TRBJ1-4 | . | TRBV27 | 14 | TGTGCCAGCAGCTGGGGCAGAAAAAATGAAAAACTGTTTTTT | CASSWGRKNEKLFF
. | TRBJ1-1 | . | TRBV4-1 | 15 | TGCGCCAGCAGCATCCCTCTTCTAGGGGATACTGAAGCTTTCTTT | CASSIPLLGDTEAFF
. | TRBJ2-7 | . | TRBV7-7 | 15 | TGTGCCAGCAGCTTAGCTAGCGGAGCGTCCTACGAGCAGTACTTC | CASSLASGASYEQYF